The 28 T cell receptor beta chains presented below share a single source sample, sequenced in a study of T cells in Graves' hyperthyroidism and ophthalmopathy. Amplified TCR beta CDR3 regions derived from RNA transcripts. With the HTBI primer set, the TCR CDR3 went through a first round of RT-PCR. TCRdb re-analysed the multiplex PCR reads in MiXCR, keeping a single row per CDR3 protein. The sample lists some 320,000 distinct CDR3 sequences; approximately 14% were seen once. Sample: blood. The source is a woman in her thirties or forties with Graves' ophthalmopathy.

This sequence joins TRBV12-3 or TRBV12-4 and TRBJ2-1; possibly TRBD2 for D (6 bases). The CDR3 sequence is 13 residues long. V lost 5 bases and J lost 5, with 10 bases in between. CDR3 in amino acids: CASSDGGDNEQFF. The CDR3 DNA is TGTGCCAGCAGTGACGGGGGAGACAATGAGCAGTTCTTC.

This clonotype was counted many times. The chain is built from TRBV7-2 and TRBJ2-4; 9 bases match TRBD1. Per the germline V gene, CDR1 is SGHTA and CDR2 is FQGNSA. J gave up 1 base and V 1 base, and 14 bases lay outside the gene matches. This CDR3 has 20 amino acids. As DNA, the CDR3 is TGTGCCAGCAGCTTAGATTCTACGGGGACAGGGAAACGGGCCAAAAACATTCAGTACTTC. Translation: CASSLDSTGTGKRAKNIQYF.

This clonotype was recorded many times. The chain carries TRBV6-1 and TRBJ2-7; D is unresolved. V dropped 5 bases and J dropped 3 bases, with 8 bases sitting between them. Germline V lookup: CDR1 MNHNS, CDR2 SASEGT. CDR3 length: 12 amino acids. CDR3 amino acids: CASSKVSYEQYF. For the CDR3, the DNA is TGTGCCAGCAGTAAAGTGAGCTACGAGCAGTACTTC.

This clonotype was observed many times. The rearrangement links TRBV7-9 to TRBJ2-7, with TRBD2 matching over 9 bases. The germline gives CDR1 SEHNR, CDR2 FQNEAQ (reference sequence). Trimming at V came to 5 bases and at J to 2 bases, leaving 7 bases not matched to a gene. The CDR3 runs 15 residues. The CDR3 DNA reads as TGTGCCAGCAGCCCGATTAGCGGGAGAACCTACGAGCAGTACTTC. Encoded protein: CASSPISGRTYEQYF.

This clonotype was recorded many times. V and J are TRBV2 and TRBJ1-4; D unclear. Germline V gene sequence: CDR1 SNHLY, CDR2 FYNNEI. V was trimmed by 6 bases and J by 5 bases, leaving 10 bases between them. This CDR3 spans 13 amino acids. The CDR3: CASRRRLNEKLFF. The CDR3 nucleotides are TGTGCCAGCAGGCGTAGGTTAAATGAAAAACTGTTTTTT.

This clonotype was found many times. This sequence joins TRBV6-5 and TRBJ1-2; D is uncertain. CDR1 is MNHEY, CDR2 SVGAGI, per germline. V dropped 0 bases and J dropped 6 bases, with 11 bases sitting between them. The CDR3 contains 14 residues. The CDR3 protein is CASSYSSGLDGYTF. DNA for the CDR3: TGTGCCAGCAGTTACTCGAGTGGGTTAGATGGCTACACCTTC.

This clonotype was picked up a small number of times. The J gene is TRBJ1-1, the V gene TRBV5-6; no definite D call. Deletions cut 2 bases from V and 11 bases from J, with 13 bases between. The CDR3 is 12 residues long. Germline V gives CDR1 SGHDT, CDR2 YYEEEE. Written as DNA, the CDR3 is TGTGCCAGCAGCTTTTCTAGAGGCGGGGCTTTCTTT. This encodes CASSFSRGGAFF.

In its sample, this clonotype was seen many times. This chain connects TRBV12-3 or TRBV12-4 to TRBJ2-2; 7 bases fit TRBD1. The ends lost 5 bases at V and 3 bases at J; junction bases unmatched: 9. This CDR3 is built from 16 residues. This CDR3 reads CASSLINRGHTGELFF. As DNA, the CDR3 is TGTGCCAGCAGTCTCATCAACAGGGGTCACACCGGGGAGCTGTTTTTT.

In its sample, this clonotype was seen a few times. The gene calls are TRBV20-1 and TRBJ2-7; possible D gene TRBD2, 5 bases. Between the trimmed V and J ends, which lost 6 bases and 7 bases, there was a span of 19 bases. CDR1 is DFQATT and CDR2 is SNEGSKA in the germline V gene (reference sequence). The CDR3 consists of 13 residues. The chain's CDR3 is CSADRTELGEQYF. The CDR3, as DNA: TGCAGTGCCGATAGGACTGAACTGGGAGAGCAGTACTTC.

This clonotype came up many times. The chain is built from TRBV27 and TRBJ2-7, with TRBD1 identical over 9 bases. Trimming cost V 8 bases and J 2 bases; bases outside gene matches: 10. This CDR3 is built from 15 residues. CDR1 and CDR2 (germline): MNHEY, SMNVEV (reference sequence). CDR3 DNA: TGTGCCAGCGGCTCAACAGGGGGCCCTACCTACGAGCAGTACTTC. This translates into CASGSTGGPTYEQYF.

This clonotype was recorded many times. V is TRBV2 and J is TRBJ2-5; D perhaps matches TRBD1 (6 bases). Between the trimmed V and J ends, which lost 4 bases and 5 bases, there was a span of 14 bases. This CDR3 spans 14 amino acids. Germline lookup yields CDR1 SNHLY and CDR2 FYNNEI. CDR3 in DNA: TGTGCCAGCAGTGTGGGGGCAGGGTTGGAGACCCAGTACTTC. It encodes CASSVGAGLETQYF.

The chain joins TRBV29-1 to TRBJ1-2; the D is unclear. V lost 4 bases and J 6 bases, leaving 3 bases between the germline ends. The CDR3 is made up of 9 amino acids. The germline gives CDR1 SQVTM, CDR2 ANQGSEA. The DNA for the CDR3 is TGCAGCGTTGTTGATGGCTACACCTTC. Translated, it gives CSVVDGYTF. Supplemented by reference TRBV29-1 and TRBJ1-2, the full variable domain reads SAVISQKPSRDICQRGTSLTIQCQVDSQVTMMFWYRQQPGQSLTLIATANQGSEATYESGFVIDKFPISRPNLTFSTLTVSNMSPEDSSIYLCSVVDGYTFGSGTRLTVV.

In this sample, this clonotype turned up many times. V and J are TRBV11-2 and TRBJ2-1; D remains ambiguous. The CDR3 totals 15 residues. V was cut by 6 bases and J by 6 bases, with 18 bases left in between. CDR1 SGHAT and CDR2 FQNNGV come from the germline V gene. CDR3 protein: CASRPSDGPTNEQFF. CDR3 nucleotides: TGTGCCAGCAGACCTTCTGACGGGCCCACCAATGAGCAGTTCTTC.

CDR3 protein: CASSQSRTSNQPQHF. The CDR3 DNA reads TGTGCCAGCAGCCAATCTCGGACTAGCAATCAGCCCCAGCATTTT. J is TRBJ1-5 and V is TRBV4-2; D unclear. Trimming removed 2 bases from V and 0 bases from J, with 8 bases in between. This CDR3 has 15 residues. Germline V gene data show CDR1 as LGHNA and CDR2 as YNFKEQ.

This clonotype was found many times. CDR3 DNA sequence: TGCGCCAGCAGCTTGGGAGTTGAAGCTTTCTTT. Its translation: CASSLGVEAFF. The chain uses TRBV5-1 and TRBJ1-1; D not resolved. This CDR3 is 11 amino acids long. Germline CDR1 SGHRS, CDR2 YFSETQ. Deletions cut 0 bases from V and 7 bases from J, with 4 bases between.

The table lists this clonotype with a few counts. This chain links TRBV18 with TRBJ2-5; D possibly uses TRBD1 or TRBD2 (5 bases each). The length of the CDR3 is 14 residues. Deletions cut 8 bases from V and 2 bases from J, with 15 bases between. From germline, CDR1 is KGHSH and CDR2 LQKENI. This CDR3 reads CASTTGPTQETQYF. CDR3 nucleotides: TGTGCCAGCACAACGGGACCGACTCAAGAGACCCAGTACTTC.

This clonotype was counted many times. The V gene is TRBV20-1, the J gene TRBJ1-5; 9 nucleotides line up with TRBD1. The J segment lost 4 bases and the V segment lost 3 bases, leaving 10 bases of the junction unmatched. The CDR3 consists of 16 residues. Germline assignment: CDR1 DFQATT and CDR2 SNEGSKA (reference sequence). In DNA form, the CDR3 reads TGCAGTGCTAGCCCCCAGCGGGACAGGGCTAATCAGCCCCAGCATTTT. This sequence encodes CSASPQRDRANQPQHF.

The V call is TRBV12-3 or TRBV12-4, the J call TRBJ2-5, with unresolved D. This CDR3 has 12 residues. V was cut by 3 bases and J by 9 bases, with 11 bases left in between. The CDR3 reads CASSFQERAQYF. The CDR3, as DNA: TGTGCCAGCAGTTTTCAAGAACGGGCCCAGTACTTC.

This clonotype has only a few counts. CDR3 sequence reads: CSARTGTGYTF. CDR3 bases: TGCAGCGCCCGGACAGGAACCGGCTACACCTTC. This chain uses TRBV29-1 with TRBJ1-2, with 7 bases matching TRBD1. The ends lost 7 bases at V and 8 bases at J; junction bases unmatched: 7. The CDR3 length is 11 residues. Germline V gives CDR1 SQVTM, CDR2 ANQGSEA.

This clonotype was picked up many times. The chain is built from TRBV7-8 and TRBJ1-2; D gene uncertain. Germline CDR1 reads SGHVS; CDR2 reads FQNEAQ. Trimming cost V 2 bases and J 6 bases, with 19 bases left between them. The CDR3 extends over 16 amino acids. CDR3 protein: CASSLRRGPPPDGYTF. For the CDR3, the DNA is TGTGCCAGCAGCTTACGCAGAGGTCCCCCCCCTGATGGCTACACCTTC.

This clonotype was counted many times. This rearrangement joins TRBV10-3 to TRBJ2-1, with D perhaps matching TRBD1 (6 bases). From germline, CDR1 is ENHRY and CDR2 SYGVKD. The CDR3 totals 13 residues. V lost 1 base, J lost 10 bases, and 11 bases lay in between. The CDR3 DNA is TGTGCCATCAGTGAGTATCAACAGGGCGAGCAGTTCTTC. It encodes CAISEYQQGEQFF.

Ten or more counts support this clonotype. The chain employs TRBV29-1 and TRBJ1-1, with D perhaps TRBD1 (6 bases). V was pared by 0 bases and J by 7 bases, with 15 bases between. This CDR3 has 14 amino acids. Germline loops: CDR1 SQVTM, CDR2 ANQGSEA. The CDR3 coding sequence is TGCAGCGTTGAAGATCTCGGGGGGCAGGGTGAAGCTTTCTTT. This gives the protein CSVEDLGGQGEAFF.

This clonotype was detected many times. The V gene is TRBV29-1, the J gene TRBJ1-2; no firm D call. The CDR3 spans 12 residues. CDR1 is SQVTM and CDR2 is ANQGSEA in the germline V gene. V was shortened by 8 bases and J by 8 bases, with 18 bases between the two germline ends. The CDR3 loop is CSSHTGGEGYTF. CDR3 coding DNA: TGCAGCTCCCATACTGGCGGTGAGGGCTACACCTTC.

Comment on this clonotype: A much larger clonotype is one base distant, so this may be a read error. The V gene is TRBV20-1, the J gene TRBJ2-3; 9 nucleotides align to TRBD2. Looked up from germline, CDR1 is DFQATT and CDR2 is SNEGSKA (reference sequence). The ends lost 8 bases at V and 2 bases at J; junction bases unmatched: 5. The CDR3 runs 13 residues. This chain's CDR3 is CSSSGGLTDTQYF. DNA of the CDR3: TGCAGTTCAAGCGGGGGGCTCACAGATACGCAGTATTTT.

The chain links TRBV18 to TRBJ2-3; D may be TRBD1 or TRBD2 (6 bases each). Germline CDR1 KGHSH, CDR2 LQKENI. There are 15 residues in the CDR3. The V end was cut by 8 bases, the J end by 3 bases, with 18 bases between. In nucleotides, the CDR3 is TGTGCCAGCAAAAATGAGAGGGGGGCAACAGATACGCAGTATTTT. Its translation is CASKNERGATDTQYF.

This clonotype was picked up many times. The chain links TRBV20-1 to TRBJ2-5, with TRBD1 identical over 8 bases. The junction had 13 bases not matched to a gene; V was cut back by 5 bases and J by 5 bases. The germline gives CDR1 DFQATT, CDR2 SNEGSKA (reference sequence). This CDR3 is built from 15 residues. The CDR3: CSAHTGQDLMETQYF. Written as DNA, the CDR3 is TGCAGTGCTCATACGGGACAGGACCTTATGGAGACCCAGTACTTC.

This clonotype has just one count. A much larger clone differs from this one at a single base, so this may be a read error. The chain couples TRBV6-1 to TRBJ1-6, with D maybe TRBD1 (6 bases). The CDR3 contains 15 residues. The germline CDR1 and CDR2 sequences are MNHNS and SASEGT. CDR3 in amino acids: CVSSPGTPNNSPLHF. The CDR3 DNA sequence: TGTGTCAGCAGCCCCGGGACACCTAATAATTCACCCCTCCACTTT.

This clonotype has at least ten counts. The V gene is TRBV6-1, the J gene TRBJ2-7; D ambiguous. V was trimmed by 1 base and J by 3 bases, leaving 7 bases between them. The CDR3 is 13 amino acids. Per the germline V gene, CDR1 is MNHNS and CDR2 is SASEGT. CDR3 in DNA: TGTGCCAGCAGTGAAGACGGTCTCTACGAGCAGTACTTC. It specifies CASSEDGLYEQYF.